This T cell receptor beta chain stems from a study of T cell repertoires in cytomegalovirus infection (dated by TCRdb to 2018 to 2020). At the level of the whole study: Donor HLA type was relevant to the analysis, as public TCR beta signatures indicated carriage of CMV infection together with the matching HLA type. Findings and caveats that apply to the study as a whole: In both this cohort and an independent approximately 370-donor cohort, the cumulative frequency of public TCR beta family members distinguished carriers of CMV infection plus the relevant HLA type. The ex vivo response was dominated by HLA-C-restricted CMV-specific TCR beta clonotypes, which also provided the single most frequent clonotype in two of eight donors.

This clonotype showed up just a few times. What antigen it recognizes has not been identified. Qualities for individual bases were not recorded, and no much larger clone is one base off. CDR3 length: 16 amino acids, cysteine to phenylalanine. Here the CDR3 DNA is all that survives: 48 bases in frame from base 1. After removal of 4 bases from V and 4 bases from J, the junction retains 2 bases not matched to a gene. The germline V gene sets CDR1 to MDHEN and CDR2 to SYDVKM. Sequencing took place on an Illumina HiSeq 1500. TCRdb cleaned the public reads at Q25 with fastp, built clones with MiXCR and kept in-frame beta chains. Rows are unified per CDR3 protein, each entry keeping the most common DNA and genes. The sample has hundreds of thousands of distinct CDR3 sequences on record, 20% to 25% of them singletons. Of the sample, 6.5% to 10% falls within the top ten clones.

The receptor was derived from a human donor in good health (CMV status not recorded). Some clones in this sample may be carry-over from other donors' samples. The sequenced sample consisted of CD8+ T cells from PBMCs. The V gene is TRBV28 and the J gene is TRBJ2-3; TRBD2 matches 16 bases in the middle. The CDR3 reads as follows: CASSWGLAGGPDTQYF. Read as DNA, the sequence is TGTGCCAGCAGTTGGGGACTAGCGGGGGGGCCAGATACGCAGTATTTT. When the CDR3 is completed using the reference TRBV28 and TRBJ2-3 genes on either side, the full variable domain is DVKVTQSSRYLVKRTGEKVFLECVQDMDHENMFWYRQDPGLGLRLIYFSYDVKMKEKGDIPEGYSVSREKKERFSLILESASTNQTSMYLCASSWGLAGGPDTQYFGPGTRLTVL.